The 16 T cell receptor beta chains given below trace back to one sample, sequenced in a study of Ad26.COV2.S vaccination and SARS-CoV-2 variants. The table came from immunoSEQ multiplex PCR; TCRdb's copy has only in-frame clones and leaves some out. The sample has about 420,000 clones, 85% to 90% seen once; the top ten hold approximately 4%. As for treatment: 15 to 20 received Ad26.COV2.S at low or high dose, single or two shots; about 5 received placebo; per-sample allocation not given. Day 63 after the first injection of vaccine or placebo was the sampling time. Source: peripheral blood, taken in a trial of Ad26.COV2.S vaccine versus placebo. These receptors came from a person aged 18 to 65 who received the Ad26.COV2.S COVID-19 vaccine or a placebo.

V usage is TRBV3-1 (or the pseudogene TRBV3-2) and J usage is TRBJ1-5; a possible D gene is TRBD1 (5 bases). Germline loops: CDR1 LGHDT, CDR2 YNNKEL (reference sequence). The CDR3 contains 11 residues. V dropped 2 bases and J dropped 16 bases, with 12 bases sitting between them. The CDR3 here is CASSQYGAFHF. As DNA, the CDR3 is TGTGCCAGCAGCCAATACGGGGCCTTCCATTTT.

The V and J genes are TRBV7-2 and TRBJ1-6; D might be TRBD1 (5 bases). Between the trimmed V and J ends, which lost 0 bases and 7 bases, there was a span of 13 bases. Germline V gene data show CDR1 as SGHTA and CDR2 as FQGNSA. This CDR3 has 16 residues. In DNA, the CDR3 is TGTGCCAGCAGCTTAGCTCAGGCCCGGGGGAATTCACCCCTCCACTTT. Encoded protein: CASSLAQARGNSPLHF.

The chain joins TRBV13 to TRBJ2-5, with 11 bases lining up with TRBD2. The germline CDR1 and CDR2 sequences are PRHDT and FYEKMQ (reference sequence). The CDR3 totals 16 residues. With 5 bases clipped from V and 2 bases from J, the junction kept 7 bases outside the gene matches. The CDR3 is CASSHVSGGGQETQYF. The CDR3 region has the DNA TGTGCCAGCAGCCATGTTAGCGGGGGGGGACAAGAGACCCAGTACTTC.

This clone showed up just a few times. V usage is TRBV11-1 and J usage is TRBJ2-3; 12 bases map to TRBD1. This CDR3 is built from 16 residues. V lost 1 base, J lost 2 bases, and 1 base stayed unmatched. CDR1 is SGHAT and CDR2 is FQDESV in the germline V gene (reference sequence). The CDR3 is CASSLGGQGATDTQYF. The CDR3, as DNA: TGTGCCAGCAGCTTAGGGGGACAGGGGGCCACAGATACGCAGTATTTT.

The chain links TRBV2 to TRBJ1-4, with D hard to call. Germline V gene lookup returns CDR1 SNHLY and CDR2 FYNNEI. Trimming removed 8 bases at V and 8 bases at J, with 21 bases between. The CDR3 extends over 15 amino acids. The CDR3 DNA is TGTGCCAGCCGGGTCGAGGAGCAGGTACTGGAAAAACTGTTTTTT. It translates to CASRVEEQVLEKLFF.

The chain has TRBV4-3 and TRBJ2-7, with D perhaps matching TRBD2 (5 bases). Trimming took off 3 bases at V and 4 bases at J, with 13 bases between the two ends. Germline V gene lookup returns CDR1 LGHNA and CDR2 YSLEER. The CDR3 sequence is 14 residues long. CDR3 nucleotides: TGCGCCAGCAGCCATGGGTTGGGCGGGTACGAGCAGTACTTC. This translates into CASSHGLGGYEQYF.

The chain carries TRBV5-1 and TRBJ2-5; D gene unclear. The ends were cut back, 4 bases at V and 7 bases at J, with 14 bases in the middle. Looked up from germline, CDR1 is SGHRS and CDR2 is YFSETQ. The CDR3 spans 13 residues. DNA for the CDR3: TGCGCCAGCAGCGTGGGTTCGTCGGGGACCCAGTACTTC. It yields the protein CASSVGSSGTQYF.

This clone has just one count. CDR3 nucleotide sequence: TGCAGCGTGAGTTGGGACAGGGGAACCGAGCAGTACTTC. As protein: CSVSWDRGTEQYF. The chain uses TRBV29-1 and TRBJ2-7; 10 bases map to TRBD1. Per the germline V gene, CDR1 is SQVTM and CDR2 is ANQGSEA. CDR3 length: 13 amino acids. Germline trimming cut 6 bases from V and 6 bases from J; bases unmatched to any gene: 8.

This clone was recorded only once. The sample carries other DNA sequences with the same CDR3. The genes are TRBV7-2 and TRBJ1-1, with D perhaps matching TRBD1 (5 bases). The CDR3 consists of 14 residues. Trimming pared 3 bases from V and 1 base from J, leaving 9 bases between. Germline V gives CDR1 SGHTA, CDR2 FQGNSA. CDR3 sequence: CASSLGGANTEAFF. The CDR3 nucleotides are TGTGCCAGCAGCTTGGGCGGGGCGAACACTGAAGCTTTCTTT.

This chain links TRBV6-2 or TRBV6-3 with TRBJ2-6, with a weak D call TRBD2 (5 bases). V gave up 5 bases and J gave up 0 bases, with 8 bases separating them. Germline V gives CDR1 MNHEY, CDR2 SVGEGT. CDR3 length: 15 residues. The CDR3 here is CASSRRGSGANVLTF. The CDR3 coding sequence is TGTGCCAGCAGTCGTCGGGGCTCTGGGGCCAACGTCCTGACTTTC.

The V call is TRBV3-1 (or the pseudogene TRBV3-2), the J call TRBJ1-6; no clear D. Trimming left V 0 bases short and J 8 bases short, with 5 bases between. The CDR3 is 13 amino acids. The germline gives CDR1 LGHDT, CDR2 YNNKEL (reference sequence). CDR3 loop: CASSQELDSPLHF. CDR3 sequence (DNA): TGTGCCAGCAGCCAAGAATTAGATTCACCCCTCCACTTT.

V usage is TRBV5-1 and J usage is TRBJ2-1, with 9 bases aligning to TRBD2. Germline trimming cut 1 base from V and 4 bases from J; bases unmatched to any gene: 3. The CDR3 length is 15 residues. Germline V gives CDR1 SGHRS, CDR2 YFSETQ. CDR3: CASSLQRGDYNEQFF. The CDR3 nucleotides are TGCGCCAGCAGCTTGCAGCGGGGGGATTACAATGAGCAGTTCTTC.

This clone has only one observation. The V and J genes are TRBV28 and TRBJ1-2; 10 bases fit TRBD1. The trim removed 3 bases at V and 5 bases at J, leaving 18 bases unmatched. Germline CDR1 reads MDHEN; CDR2 reads SYDVKM. The CDR3 spans 19 residues. The CDR3 protein is CASSFADRGRYLLRYGYTF. CDR3 DNA sequence: TGTGCCAGCAGTTTCGCAGACAGGGGGCGATACCTCCTAAGGTATGGCTACACCTTC.

The J gene is TRBJ1-1, the V gene TRBV28; the D is unclear. Germline CDR1 is MDHEN and CDR2 is SYDVKM. With 3 bases removed from V and 5 bases from J, the gap between germline ends came to 16 bases. This CDR3 region has 15 residues. The CDR3 spells CASSFVALVGTEAFF. CDR3 in DNA: TGTGCCAGCAGTTTTGTTGCTTTGGTCGGGACTGAAGCTTTCTTT.

The rearrangement joins TRBV7-9 to TRBJ2-6, with D perhaps matching TRBD2 (5 bases). Germline V lookup: CDR1 SEHNR, CDR2 FQNEAQ (reference sequence). The CDR3 totals 15 residues. The germline V and J ends were trimmed by 11 bases and 0 bases, with 14 bases remaining between them. CDR3 nucleotides: TGTGCCGGAGGTGACCTGAGCTCTGGGGCCAACGTCCTGACTTTC. Translating it yields CAGGDLSSGANVLTF. The whole variable domain, filled in from reference TRBV7-9 and TRBJ2-6, reads DTGVSQNPRHKITKRGQNVTFRCDPISEHNRLYWYRQTLGQGPEFLTYFQNEAQLEKSRLLSDRFSAERPKGSFSTLEIQRTEQGDSAMYLCAGGDLSSGANVLTFGAGSRLTVL.

This rearrangement joins TRBV7-3 to TRBJ1-5; the D is unclear. Between the trimmed V and J ends, which lost 2 bases and 3 bases, there was a span of 11 bases. Germline loops: CDR1 SGHTA, CDR2 FQGTGA. The CDR3 runs 15 residues. The CDR3 DNA reads as TGTGCCAGCAGCTTATGCAGTAAGGTCAATCAGCCCCAGCATTTT. Translation gives CASSLCSKVNQPQHF.